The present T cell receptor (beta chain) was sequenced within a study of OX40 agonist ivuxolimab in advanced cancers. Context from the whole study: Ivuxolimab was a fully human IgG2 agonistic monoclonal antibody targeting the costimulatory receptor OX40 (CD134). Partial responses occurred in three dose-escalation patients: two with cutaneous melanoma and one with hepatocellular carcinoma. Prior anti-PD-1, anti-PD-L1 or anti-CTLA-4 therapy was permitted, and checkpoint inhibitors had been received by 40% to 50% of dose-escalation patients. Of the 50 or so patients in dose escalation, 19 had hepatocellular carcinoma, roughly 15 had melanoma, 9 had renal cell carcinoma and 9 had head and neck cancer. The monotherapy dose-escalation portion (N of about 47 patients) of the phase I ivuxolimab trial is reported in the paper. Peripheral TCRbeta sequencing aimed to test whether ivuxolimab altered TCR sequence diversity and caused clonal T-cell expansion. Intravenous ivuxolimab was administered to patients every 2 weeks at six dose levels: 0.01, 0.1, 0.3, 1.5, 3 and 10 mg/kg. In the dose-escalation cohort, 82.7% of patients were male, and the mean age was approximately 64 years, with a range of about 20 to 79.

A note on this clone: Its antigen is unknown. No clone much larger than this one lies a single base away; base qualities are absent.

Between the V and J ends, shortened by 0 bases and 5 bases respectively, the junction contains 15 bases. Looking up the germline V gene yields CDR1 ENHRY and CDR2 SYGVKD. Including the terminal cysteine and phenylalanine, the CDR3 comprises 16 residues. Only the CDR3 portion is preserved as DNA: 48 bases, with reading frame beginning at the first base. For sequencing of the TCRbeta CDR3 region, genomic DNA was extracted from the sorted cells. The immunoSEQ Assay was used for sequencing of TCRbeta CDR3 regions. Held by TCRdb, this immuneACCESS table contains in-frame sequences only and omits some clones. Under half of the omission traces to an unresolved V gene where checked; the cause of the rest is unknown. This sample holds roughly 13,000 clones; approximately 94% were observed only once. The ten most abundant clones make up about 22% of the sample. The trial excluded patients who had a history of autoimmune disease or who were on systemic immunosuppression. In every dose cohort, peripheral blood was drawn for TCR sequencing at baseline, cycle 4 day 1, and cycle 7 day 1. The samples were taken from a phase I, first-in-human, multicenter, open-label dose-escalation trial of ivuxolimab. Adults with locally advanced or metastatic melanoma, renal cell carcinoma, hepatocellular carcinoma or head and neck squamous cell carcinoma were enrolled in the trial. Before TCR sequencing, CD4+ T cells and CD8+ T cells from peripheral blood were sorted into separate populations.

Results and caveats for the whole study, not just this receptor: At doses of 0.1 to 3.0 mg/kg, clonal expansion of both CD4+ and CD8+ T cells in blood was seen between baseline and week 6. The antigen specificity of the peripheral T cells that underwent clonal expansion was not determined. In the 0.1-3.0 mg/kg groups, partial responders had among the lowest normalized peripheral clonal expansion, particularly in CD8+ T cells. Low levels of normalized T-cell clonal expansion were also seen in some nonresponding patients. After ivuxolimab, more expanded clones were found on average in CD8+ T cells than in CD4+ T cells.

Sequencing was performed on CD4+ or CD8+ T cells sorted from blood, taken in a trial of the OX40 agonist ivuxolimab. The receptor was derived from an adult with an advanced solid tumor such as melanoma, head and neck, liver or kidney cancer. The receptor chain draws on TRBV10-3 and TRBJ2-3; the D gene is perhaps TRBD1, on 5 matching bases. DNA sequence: TGTGCCATCAGTGAGTCGACTCTAAGGGGTGTAGATACGCAGTATTTT. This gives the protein CAISESTLRGVDTQYF.